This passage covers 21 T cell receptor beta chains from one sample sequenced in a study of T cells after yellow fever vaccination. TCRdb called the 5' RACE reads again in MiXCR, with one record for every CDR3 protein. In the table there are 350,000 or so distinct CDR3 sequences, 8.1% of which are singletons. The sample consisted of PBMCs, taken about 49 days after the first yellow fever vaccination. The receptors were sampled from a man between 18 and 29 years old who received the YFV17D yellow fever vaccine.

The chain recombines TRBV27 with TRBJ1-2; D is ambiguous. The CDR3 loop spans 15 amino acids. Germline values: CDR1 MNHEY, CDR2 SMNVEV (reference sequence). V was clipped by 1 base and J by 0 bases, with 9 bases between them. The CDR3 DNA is TGTGCCAGCAGTTTATATTCACCACCTAACTATGGCTACACCTTC. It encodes CASSLYSPPNYGYTF.

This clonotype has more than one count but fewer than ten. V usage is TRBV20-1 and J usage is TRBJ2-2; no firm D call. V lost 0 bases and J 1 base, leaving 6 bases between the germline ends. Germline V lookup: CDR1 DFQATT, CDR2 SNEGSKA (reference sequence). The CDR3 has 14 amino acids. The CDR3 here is CSARDFKNTGELFF. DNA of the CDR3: TGCAGTGCTAGAGATTTCAAGAACACCGGGGAGCTGTTTTTT.

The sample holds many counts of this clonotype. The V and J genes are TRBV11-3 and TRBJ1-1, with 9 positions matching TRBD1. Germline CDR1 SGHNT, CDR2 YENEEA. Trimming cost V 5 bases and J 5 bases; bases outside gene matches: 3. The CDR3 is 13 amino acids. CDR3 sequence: CASSQGQGTEAFF. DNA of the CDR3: TGTGCCAGCAGCCAGGGACAGGGAACTGAAGCTTTCTTT.

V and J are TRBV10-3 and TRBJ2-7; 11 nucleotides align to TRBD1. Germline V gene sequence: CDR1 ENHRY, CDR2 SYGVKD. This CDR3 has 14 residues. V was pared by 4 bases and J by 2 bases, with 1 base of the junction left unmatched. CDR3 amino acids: CAISAGQGAYEQYF. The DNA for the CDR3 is TGTGCCATCAGTGCGGGACAGGGGGCCTACGAGCAGTACTTC.

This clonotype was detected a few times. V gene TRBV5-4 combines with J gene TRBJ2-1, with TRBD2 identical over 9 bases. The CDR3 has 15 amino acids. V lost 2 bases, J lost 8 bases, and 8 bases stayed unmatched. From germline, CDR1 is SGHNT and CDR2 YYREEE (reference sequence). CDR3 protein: CASSFELAGLYEQFF. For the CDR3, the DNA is TGTGCCAGCAGCTTTGAGCTAGCGGGGTTGTATGAGCAGTTCTTC.

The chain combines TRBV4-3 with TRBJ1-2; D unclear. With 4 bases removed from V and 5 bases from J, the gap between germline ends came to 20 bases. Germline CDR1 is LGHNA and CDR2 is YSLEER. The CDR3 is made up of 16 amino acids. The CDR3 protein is CASSLWSGERYYGYTF. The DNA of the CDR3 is TGCGCCAGCAGCCTCTGGAGCGGGGAGAGATATTATGGCTACACCTTC.

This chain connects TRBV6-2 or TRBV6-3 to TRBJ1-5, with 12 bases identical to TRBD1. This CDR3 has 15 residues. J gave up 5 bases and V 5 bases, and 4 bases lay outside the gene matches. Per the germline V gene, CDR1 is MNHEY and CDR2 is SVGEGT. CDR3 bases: TGTGCCAGCAGTACGGGGGACAGGGGGCATCAGCCCCAGCATTTT. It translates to CASSTGDRGHQPQHF.

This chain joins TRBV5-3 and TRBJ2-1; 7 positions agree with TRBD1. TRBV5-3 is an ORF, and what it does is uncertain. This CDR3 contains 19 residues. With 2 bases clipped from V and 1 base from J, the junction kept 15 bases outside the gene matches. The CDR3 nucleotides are TGTGCCAGAAGCTTCGTCCGGCAGGGGGACGTAAGTTCCTACAATGAGCAGTTCTTC. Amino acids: CARSFVRQGDVSSYNEQFF.

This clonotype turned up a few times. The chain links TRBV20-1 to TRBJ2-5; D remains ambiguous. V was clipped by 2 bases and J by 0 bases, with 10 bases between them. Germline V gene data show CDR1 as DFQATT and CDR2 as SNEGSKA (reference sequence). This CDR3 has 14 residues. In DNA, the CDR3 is TGCAGTGCTAGACACGGCCAGCACCAAGAGACCCAGTACTTC. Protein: CSARHGQHQETQYF.

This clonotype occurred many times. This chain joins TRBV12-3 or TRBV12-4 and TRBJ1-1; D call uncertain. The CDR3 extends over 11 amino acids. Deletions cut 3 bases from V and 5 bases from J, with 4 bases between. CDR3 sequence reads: CASSFRTEAFF. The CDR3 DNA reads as TGTGCCAGCAGTTTTCGAACTGAAGCTTTCTTT.

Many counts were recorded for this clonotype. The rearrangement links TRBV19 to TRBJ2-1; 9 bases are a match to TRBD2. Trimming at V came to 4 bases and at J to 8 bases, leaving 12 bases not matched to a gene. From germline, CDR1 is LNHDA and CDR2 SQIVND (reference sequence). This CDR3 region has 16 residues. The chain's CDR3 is CASSNPHRRGGHEQFF. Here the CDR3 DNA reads TGTGCCAGTAGTAACCCCCACCGGCGGGGGGGCCATGAGCAGTTCTTC.

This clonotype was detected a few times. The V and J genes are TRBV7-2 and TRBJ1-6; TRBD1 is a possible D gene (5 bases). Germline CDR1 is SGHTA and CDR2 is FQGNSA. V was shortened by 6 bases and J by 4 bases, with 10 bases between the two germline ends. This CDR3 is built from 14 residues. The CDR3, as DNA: TGTGCCAGCAGGGCGACAGATTATAATTCACCCCTCCACTTT. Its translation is CASRATDYNSPLHF. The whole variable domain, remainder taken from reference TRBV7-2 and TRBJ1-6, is GAGVSQSPSNKVTEKGKDVELRCDPISGHTALYWYRQSLGQGLEFLIYFQGNSAPDKSGLPSDRFSAERTGGSVSTLTIQRTQQEDSAVYLCASRATDYNSPLHFGNGTRLTVT.

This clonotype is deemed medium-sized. CDR3 loop: CASSSNGANANTGELFF. The CDR3 region has the DNA TGCGCCAGCAGCTCGAACGGGGCTAACGCGAACACCGGGGAGCTGTTTTTT. The chain is built from TRBV5-1 and TRBJ2-2, with D perhaps assigned TRBD1 or TRBD2 (5 bases each). The CDR3 runs to 17 residues. Germline V gene lookup returns CDR1 SGHRS and CDR2 YFSETQ. Trimming left V 3 bases short and J 0 bases short, with 15 bases between.

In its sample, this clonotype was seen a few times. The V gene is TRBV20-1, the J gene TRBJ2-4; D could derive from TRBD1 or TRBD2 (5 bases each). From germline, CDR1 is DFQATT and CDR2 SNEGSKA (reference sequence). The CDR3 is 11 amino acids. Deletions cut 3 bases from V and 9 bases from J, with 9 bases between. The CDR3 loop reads CSASRGAIQYF. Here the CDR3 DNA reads TGCAGTGCTAGTCGGGGCGCCATTCAGTACTTC.

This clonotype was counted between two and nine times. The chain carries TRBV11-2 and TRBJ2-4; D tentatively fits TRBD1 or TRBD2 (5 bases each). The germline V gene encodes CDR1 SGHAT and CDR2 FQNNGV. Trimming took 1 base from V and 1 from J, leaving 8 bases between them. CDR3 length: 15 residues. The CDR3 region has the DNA TGTGCCAGCAGCTTAGGATGGGGGGCCAAAAACATTCAGTACTTC. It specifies CASSLGWGAKNIQYF.

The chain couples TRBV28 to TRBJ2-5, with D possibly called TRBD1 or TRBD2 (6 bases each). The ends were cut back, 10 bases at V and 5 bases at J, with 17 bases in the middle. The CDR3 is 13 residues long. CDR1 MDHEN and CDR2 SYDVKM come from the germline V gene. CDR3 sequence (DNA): TGTGCCACCTCGGGTCAGGGGAGGGAGACCCAGTACTTC. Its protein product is CATSGQGRETQYF.

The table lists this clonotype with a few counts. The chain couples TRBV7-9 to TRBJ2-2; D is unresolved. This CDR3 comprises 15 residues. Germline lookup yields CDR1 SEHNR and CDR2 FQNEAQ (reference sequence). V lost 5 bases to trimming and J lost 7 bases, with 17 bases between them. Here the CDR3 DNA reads TGTGCCAGCAGCGGCGTAGGCCGGGCGAGCGGGGAGCTGTTTTTT. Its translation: CASSGVGRASGELFF.

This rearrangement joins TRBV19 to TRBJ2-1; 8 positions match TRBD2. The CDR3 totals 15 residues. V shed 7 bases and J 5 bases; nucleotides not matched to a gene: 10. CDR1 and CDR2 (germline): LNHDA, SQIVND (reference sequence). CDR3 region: CASISLAGSNNEQFF. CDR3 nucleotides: TGTGCCAGTATTAGTTTAGCGGGGAGCAACAATGAGCAGTTCTTC.

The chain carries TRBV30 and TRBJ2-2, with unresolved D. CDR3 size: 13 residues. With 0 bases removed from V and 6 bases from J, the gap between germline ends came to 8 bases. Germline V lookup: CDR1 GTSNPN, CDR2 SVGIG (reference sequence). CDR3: CAWSVSGSGELFF. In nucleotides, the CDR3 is TGTGCCTGGAGTGTTTCCGGGTCCGGGGAGCTGTTTTTT.

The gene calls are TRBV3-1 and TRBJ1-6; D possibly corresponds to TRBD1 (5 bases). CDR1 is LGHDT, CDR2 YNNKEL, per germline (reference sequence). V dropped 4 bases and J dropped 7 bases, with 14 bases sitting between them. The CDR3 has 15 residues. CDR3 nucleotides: TGTGCCAGCAGCCTGGACGACAGACAGAATTCACCCCTCCACTTT. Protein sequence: CASSLDDRQNSPLHF.

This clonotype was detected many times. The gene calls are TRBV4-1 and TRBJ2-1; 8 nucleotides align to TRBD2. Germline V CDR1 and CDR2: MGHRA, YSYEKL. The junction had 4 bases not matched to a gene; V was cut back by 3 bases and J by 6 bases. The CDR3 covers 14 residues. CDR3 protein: CASSQSGGGNEQFF. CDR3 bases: TGCGCCAGCAGCCAGAGCGGGGGAGGCAATGAGCAGTTCTTC.